Each of the 32 T cell receptor beta chains below was sequenced from the same sample in a study of blood T cell repertoires in COVID-19. The repertoire was sequenced with immunoSEQ multiplex PCR; TCRdb's copy has only in-frame clones and lacks some. The sample shows about 260,000 clones, about 83% of them seen only once. The sequenced sample consisted of PBMCs or T cells enriched from blood (not recorded which). These receptors all come from a woman between 45 and 65 years old who had recovered from COVID-19.

In its sample, this clone was seen a few times. The V and J genes are TRBV28 and TRBJ1-1; 8 nucleotides line up with TRBD1. Germline lookup yields CDR1 MDHEN and CDR2 SYDVKM. Trimming at V came to 7 bases and at J to 4 bases, leaving 17 bases not matched to a gene. The CDR3 runs to 17 residues. The CDR3 here is CASTPEGLQGGGTEAFF. As DNA, the CDR3 is TGTGCCAGCACCCCCGAGGGCTTACAGGGGGGGGGCACTGAAGCTTTCTTT.

This chain joins TRBV27 and TRBJ1-5; possibly TRBD1 for D (6 bases). Between the trimmed V and J ends, which lost 8 bases and 7 bases, there was a span of 12 bases. The CDR3 length is 12 residues. CDR1 is MNHEY, CDR2 SMNVEV, per germline (reference sequence). The CDR3 is CASGQQGQPQHF. The CDR3 bases are TGTGCCAGCGGACAACAGGGCCAGCCCCAGCATTTT.

This clone appeared a single time. V gene TRBV18 combines with J gene TRBJ2-1; D is perhaps TRBD1 (5 bases). The CDR3 runs 12 residues. V was cut by 2 bases and J by 15 bases, with 14 bases left in between. Looked up from germline, CDR1 is KGHSH and CDR2 is LQKENI. CDR3 loop: CASSPTGGAPFF. Here the CDR3 DNA reads TGTGCCAGCTCACCAACGGGTGGGGCCCCGTTCTTC.

The chain employs TRBV5-4 and TRBJ2-5; D ambiguous. Germline V gene sequence: CDR1 SGHNT, CDR2 YYREEE (reference sequence). This CDR3 has 14 residues. Trimming removed 0 bases from V and 0 bases from J, with 6 bases in between. The CDR3 is CASSLVLDQETQYF. The CDR3, as DNA: TGTGCCAGCAGCTTGGTTCTAGACCAAGAGACCCAGTACTTC.

The gene calls are TRBV28 and TRBJ1-1, with unresolved D. Per germline, CDR1 MDHEN and CDR2 SYDVKM. The CDR3 is 16 residues long. Trimming removed 5 bases from V and 8 bases from J, with 24 bases in between. DNA for the CDR3: TGTGCCAGCAGTCCTCCAAGTCTTGCCAAAACACAAGAAGCTTTCTTT. This translates into CASSPPSLAKTQEAFF.

As to this clone: Distinct nucleotide sequences in the sample also encode this CDR3. The CDR3 bases are TGTGCCAGCAGTTCGGACAGGGGAAGCAATCAGCCCCAGCATTTT. As protein: CASSSDRGSNQPQHF. The genes are TRBV6-5 and TRBJ1-5; 9 bases match TRBD1. The germline V gene encodes CDR1 MNHEY and CDR2 SVGAGI. The CDR3 runs 15 residues. J was trimmed by 1 base and V by 4 bases; bases with no gene match: 2.

The V and J genes are TRBV2 and TRBJ1-2; D is unresolved. This CDR3 region has 12 residues. V lost 3 bases and J lost 8, with 10 bases in between. The germline V gene has CDR1 SNHLY and CDR2 FYNNEI. The CDR3 DNA reads TGTGCCAGCAGTGAGAGGGTTCGGGGCTACACCTTC. Translating it yields CASSERVRGYTF.

The chain links TRBV7-2 to TRBJ1-6; D ambiguous. The V end was cut by 5 bases, the J end by 8 bases, with 16 bases between. The length of the CDR3 is 15 residues. In germline, CDR1 is SGHTA, CDR2 FQGNSA. The CDR3 DNA reads as TGTGCCAGCAGCCCCGTTTACGACTACTATTCACCCCTCCACTTT. This codes for CASSPVYDYYSPLHF.

The chain uses TRBV4-2 and TRBJ2-7; TRBD2 matches 8 bases. CDR1 LGHNA and CDR2 YNFKEQ come from the germline V gene. V gave up 4 bases and J gave up 4 bases; unmatched junction bases: 12. CDR3 length: 16 residues. The CDR3 DNA sequence: TGTGCCAGCAGCCCCAGCGGGACTAGAAGTGTATACGAGCAGTACTTC. Its protein is CASSPSGTRSVYEQYF.

The chain carries TRBV5-5 and TRBJ1-1; D perhaps matches TRBD1 (6 bases). V was clipped by 3 bases and J by 0 bases, with 9 bases between them. The CDR3 runs 14 residues. The germline CDR1 and CDR2 sequences are SGHKS and YYEKEE (reference sequence). In DNA form, the CDR3 reads TGTGCCAGCAGCTCAGGGGATCTGAACACTGAAGCTTTCTTT. Translation: CASSSGDLNTEAFF.

V usage is TRBV7-2 and J usage is TRBJ2-3; a weak D match, TRBD2 (5 bases). The CDR3 runs to 16 residues. Germline V gene data show CDR1 as SGHTA and CDR2 as FQGNSA. Deletions cut 6 bases from V and 0 bases from J, with 16 bases between. The CDR3 DNA reads TGTGCCAGCAGAGTGCGTGGAGGTACTAGCACAGATACGCAGTATTTT. The encoded protein is CASRVRGGTSTDTQYF.

This chain connects TRBV18 to TRBJ1-2, with TRBD1 matching 9 bases. V trimming: 6 bases; J trimming: 7 bases; junction bases outside the gene matches: 9. The CDR3 loop spans 14 amino acids. Per the germline V gene, CDR1 is KGHSH and CDR2 is LQKENI. The CDR3 region is CASSAAQGAIGYTF. The DNA for the CDR3 is TGTGCCAGCTCGGCGGCACAGGGGGCAATTGGCTACACCTTC.

The rearrangement links TRBV10-1 to TRBJ2-3; 7 bases agree with TRBD1. CDR1 is WNHNN and CDR2 is SYGVQD in the germline V gene (reference sequence). Trimming cost V 4 bases and J 5 bases; bases outside gene matches: 3. CDR3 length: 13 amino acids. The CDR3 reads CASSARTGDTQYF. In nucleotides, the CDR3 is TGCGCCAGCAGTGCCAGGACAGGAGATACGCAGTATTTT.

V and J are TRBV25-1 and TRBJ1-2; TRBD1 matches 8 bases. Trimming took 4 bases from V and 8 from J; bases not matched to a gene: 6. The germline V gene has CDR1 MGHDK and CDR2 SYGVNS. This CDR3 spans 13 amino acids. CDR3 sequence reads: CASSGGQGRGYTF. The CDR3 DNA follows: TGTGCCAGCAGTGGTGGACAGGGACGAGGCTACACCTTC.

The chain joins TRBV7-9 to TRBJ2-7, with D perhaps matching TRBD1 (5 bases). From germline, CDR1 is SEHNR and CDR2 FQNEAQ (reference sequence). V lost 1 base to trimming and J lost 1 base, with 8 bases between them. The CDR3 sequence is 14 residues long. Written as DNA, the CDR3 is TGTGCCAGCAGCTTAGTCCAGGGATCCTACGAGCAGTACTTC. Its translation: CASSLVQGSYEQYF.

The rearrangement links TRBV7-2 to TRBJ1-2, with a possible D match to TRBD1 (5 bases). Trimming removed 2 bases at V and 7 bases at J, with 14 bases between. The CDR3 contains 14 residues. Germline V gene sequence: CDR1 SGHTA, CDR2 FQGNSA. The CDR3, as DNA: TGTGCCAGCAGCTTAAAAAGGGGCGCCGGTGGCTACACCTTC. This sequence encodes CASSLKRGAGGYTF.

This clone has only one observation. The chain links TRBV4-1 to TRBJ2-1; 9 bases are a match to TRBD2. This CDR3 region has 16 residues. J was trimmed by 0 bases and V by 2 bases; bases with no gene match: 2. Germline V gene sequence: CDR1 MGHRA, CDR2 YSYEKL. The CDR3 spells CASSQLGLASYNEQFF. The CDR3 coding sequence is TGCGCCAGCAGCCAACTGGGACTAGCCTCCTACAATGAGCAGTTCTTC.

This sequence joins TRBV11-2 and TRBJ2-7, with unresolved D. CDR3 length: 11 residues. The germline CDR1 and CDR2 sequences are SGHAT and FQNNGV. V was trimmed by 5 bases and J by 3 bases, leaving 5 bases between them. The CDR3 spells CASSLNYEQYF. The CDR3 DNA reads TGTGCCAGCAGCCTAAACTACGAGCAGTACTTC. The full variable domain, in which reference TRBV11-2 and TRBJ2-7 provide the parts outside the CDR3, is EAGVAQSPRYKIIEKRQSVAFWCNPISGHATLYWYQQILGQGPKLLIQFQNNGVVDDSQLPKDRFSAERLKGVDSTLKIQPAKLEDSAVYLCASSLNYEQYFGPGTRLTVT.

The chain recombines TRBV30 with TRBJ1-5; 7 nucleotides match TRBD1. Unmatched junction bases numbered 3, after V lost 0 bases and J lost 1 base. The CDR3 runs 15 residues. In germline, CDR1 is GTSNPN, CDR2 SVGIG (reference sequence). The CDR3 nucleotides read TGTGCCTGGAGTGTCCCAGGGGGAAGCAATCAGCCCCAGCATTTT. Translated: CAWSVPGGSNQPQHF.

The CDR3, as DNA: TGTGCCAGCAGCTTATGGACAGGCACAGATACGCAGTATTTT. Protein sequence: CASSLWTGTDTQYF. V usage is TRBV11-2 and J usage is TRBJ2-3; maybe TRBD1 (6 bases). The V end was cut by 2 bases, the J end by 1 base, with 7 bases between. CDR1 and CDR2 (germline): SGHAT, FQNNGV. The CDR3 length is 14 residues.

The DNA for the CDR3 is TGCAGCGCGTCGGTACTGGGCCGAGAGACCCAGTACTTC. Translating it yields CSASVLGRETQYF. The chain recombines TRBV29-1 with TRBJ2-5; D gene ambiguous. V was shortened by 7 bases and J by 4 bases, with 16 bases between the two germline ends. Germline V gives CDR1 SQVTM, CDR2 ANQGSEA. The CDR3 loop spans 13 amino acids.

The V gene is TRBV10-3, the J gene TRBJ2-1; TRBD2 agrees at 10 bases. Germline CDR1 is ENHRY and CDR2 is SYGVKD. Unmatched junction bases numbered 9, after V lost 8 bases and J lost 8 bases. The CDR3 runs 14 residues. The CDR3 DNA reads as TGTGCCATCCGGGCTAGCGGGGGAAAGGATGAGCAGTTCTTC. Protein: CAIRASGGKDEQFF.

The chain carries TRBV7-2 and TRBJ1-2; 8 nucleotides match TRBD1. CDR1 and CDR2 from the germline V gene are SGHTA and FQGNSA. Losses at the gene ends were 4 bases for V and 0 bases for J; bases not matched to a gene: 4. CDR3 size: 15 residues. The CDR3 nucleotides read TGTGCCAGCAGCTCATTGGACAGGGCTAACTATGGCTACACCTTC. Its protein product is CASSSLDRANYGYTF.

The V call is TRBV4-3, the J call TRBJ2-5, with TRBD2 identical over 8 bases. Germline V gives CDR1 LGHNA, CDR2 YSLEER. The CDR3 runs to 16 residues. Germline trimming cut 2 bases from V and 2 bases from J; bases unmatched to any gene: 7. CDR3 sequence: CASSQTDGGEQETQYF. The CDR3 DNA is TGCGCCAGCAGCCAAACGGACGGGGGGGAACAAGAGACCCAGTACTTC.

The chain is built from TRBV6-6 and TRBJ2-7, with 7 positions matching TRBD1. V gave up 1 base and J gave up 2 bases; unmatched junction bases: 5. The CDR3 runs 15 residues. CDR1 is MNHNY and CDR2 is SVGAGI in the germline V gene (reference sequence). CDR3 bases: TGTGCCAGCAGTTACTGGCAAGGGACAGCCTACGAGCAGTACTTC. Residues: CASSYWQGTAYEQYF.

The chain has TRBV9 and TRBJ2-3; D possibly corresponds to TRBD1 (5 bases). Germline CDR1 is SGDLS and CDR2 is YYNGEE. This CDR3 is 14 amino acids long. V lost 1 base and J 4 bases, leaving 10 bases between the germline ends. CDR3 nucleotides: TGTGCCAGCAGCGTAACCCAAGGGGCAGATACGCAGTATTTT. Encoded protein: CASSVTQGADTQYF.

The chain carries TRBV7-2 and TRBJ2-5; 14 bases align to TRBD2. The CDR3 extends over 19 amino acids. Germline CDR1 is SGHTA and CDR2 is FQGNSA. J lost 0 bases, V lost 2 bases, and 8 bases had no gene match. CDR3 protein: CASSLTGTSGGRNQETQYF. CDR3 nucleotide sequence: TGTGCCAGCAGCTTAACCGGGACTAGCGGGGGCCGAAACCAAGAGACCCAGTACTTC. Full variable domain (outside the CDR3, taken from reference TRBV7-2 and TRBJ2-5): GAGVSQSPSNKVTEKGKDVELRCDPISGHTALYWYRQSLGQGLEFLIYFQGNSAPDKSGLPSDRFSAERTGGSVSTLTIQRTQQEDSAVYLCASSLTGTSGGRNQETQYFGPGTRLLVL.

This clone was counted once. This chain connects TRBV29-1 to TRBJ2-7, with 12 bases lining up with TRBD2. This CDR3 has 15 amino acids. Germline lookup yields CDR1 SQVTM and CDR2 ANQGSEA. J was trimmed by 1 base and V by 6 bases; bases with no gene match: 7. CDR3 residues: CSVWGLAGFSYEQYF. CDR3 DNA: TGCAGCGTGTGGGGACTAGCGGGTTTTTCCTACGAGCAGTACTTC.

This clone was observed a handful of times. The V and J genes are TRBV5-1 and TRBJ2-7; D gene unclear. CDR1 and CDR2 (germline): SGHRS, YFSETQ. The CDR3 runs 15 residues. Trimming took off 2 bases at V and 2 bases at J, with 14 bases between the two ends. DNA for the CDR3: TGCGCCAGCAGCTTCACCCCGACTGCCACCTACGAGCAGTACTTC. Its translation: CASSFTPTATYEQYF.

This clone has just one count. V usage is TRBV19 and J usage is TRBJ1-4, with 7 bases lining up with TRBD1. Per germline, CDR1 LNHDA and CDR2 SQIVND (reference sequence). V dropped 8 bases and J dropped 0; count of bases not matched to a gene: 6. CDR3 size: 15 residues. For the CDR3, the DNA is TGTGCCAGTCGGACAGGAAGTGCAACTAATGAAAAACTGTTTTTT. It translates to CASRTGSATNEKLFF.

The rearrangement uses TRBV9 and TRBJ2-2; 8 nucleotides agree with TRBD1. CDR1 SGDLS and CDR2 YYNGEE come from the germline V gene. The CDR3 loop spans 14 amino acids. With V trimmed by 4 bases and J by 6 bases, 5 bases remained unmatched. The CDR3 here is CASSTGQGSGELFF. The CDR3 region has the DNA TGTGCCAGCAGCACCGGACAGGGTTCCGGGGAGCTGTTTTTT.

The count of this clone is one. V is TRBV7-2 and J is TRBJ2-6; D possibly corresponds to TRBD2 (6 bases). The CDR3 sequence is 17 residues long. Trimming left V 4 bases short and J 1 base short, with 14 bases between. Germline loops: CDR1 SGHTA, CDR2 FQGNSA. CDR3 sequence (DNA): TGTGCCAGCAGCTATCTAGCGAGACCTTCTGGGGCCAACGTCCTGACTTTC. Translation: CASSYLARPSGANVLTF.